These T cell receptor beta chains were read from a single sample in a study of shared clonotypes between healthy human individuals. Clones were read by immunoSEQ multiplex PCR, and TCRdb kept only the in-frame ones, dropping some. The repertoire includes roughly 2 million clones, roughly 96% of them detected once, and more than 0.1% sits in the top ten. Material for sequencing was naive CD4+ T cells sorted from blood. These receptors all come from a young man in good health. Both conserved end residues are part of each CDR3. The order of the fields is J gene, D gene, clone size, V gene, CDR3 DNA, CDR3 protein. The D gene is left open where the match is weak. Clone size, where shown, is once, few, many, or a class for clones that have expanded.

J: TRBJ1-2; D: .; size: .; V: TRBV9; DNA: TGTGCCAGCAGCGTAGATAACGGGTATGGCTACACCTTC; CDR3: CASSVDNGYGYTF
J: TRBJ1-4; D: .; size: .; V: TRBV5-1; DNA: TGCGCCAGCAGCTTGGCGGCAGGGAGTGATGAAAAACTGTTTTTT; CDR3: CASSLAAGSDEKLFF
J: TRBJ2-3; D: .; size: .; V: TRBV19; DNA: TGTGCCAGTAGTGCCGAAATGCCCAGCACAGATACGCAGTATTTT; CDR3: CASSAEMPSTDTQYF
J: TRBJ2-2; D: .; size: .; V: TRBV5-1; DNA: TGCGCCAGCAGGTTTCAGAGCACCGGGGAGCTGTTTTTT; CDR3: CASRFQSTGELFF
J: TRBJ2-2; D: .; size: .; V: TRBV6-1; DNA: TGTGCCAGCATCGGACGGACGAACACCGGGGAGCTGTTTTTT; CDR3: CASIGRTNTGELFF
J: TRBJ2-1; D: .; size: .; V: TRBV19; DNA: TGTGCCAGTAGTATAATTCCCTGGGGAGAGGATGAGCAGTTCTTC; CDR3: CASSIIPWGEDEQFF
J: TRBJ2-5; D: TRBD2; size: .; V: TRBV6-5; DNA: TGTGCCAGCAGCGAGGGGCTAGCGGGGTTTGAGACCCAGTACTTC; CDR3: CASSEGLAGFETQYF
J: TRBJ2-5; D: TRBD1; size: .; V: TRBV9; DNA: TGTGCCAGCAGCGTAGCGCTACGAGGGGACAGCCAAGAGACCCAGTACTTC; CDR3: CASSVALRGDSQETQYF
J: TRBJ1-4; D: .; size: .; V: TRBV18; DNA: TGTGCCAGCTCACCGGGAGGGGCTGGCGAAAAACTGTTTTTT; CDR3: CASSPGGAGEKLFF
J: TRBJ2-1; D: TRBD1; size: .; V: TRBV18; DNA: TGTGCCAGCTCGGTGGGACAGGGCCCTCTCAATGAGCAGTTCTTC; CDR3: CASSVGQGPLNEQFF
J: TRBJ1-5; D: .; size: .; V: TRBV5-8; DNA: TGTGCCAGCAGCTTCGCATCGTCCAGCAATCAGCCCCAGCATTTT; CDR3: CASSFASSSNQPQHF
J: TRBJ1-5; D: .; size: .; V: TRBV2; DNA: TGTGCCAGGAACGGGGAAAATCAGCCCCAGCATTTT; CDR3: CARNGENQPQHF
J: TRBJ2-1; D: TRBD2; size: .; V: TRBV15; DNA: TGTGCCACCAGCAGAGCCTTACTAGCGGGAGGTTCCTACAATGAGCAGTTCTTC; CDR3: CATSRALLAGGSYNEQFF
J: TRBJ1-5; D: TRBD1; size: .; V: TRBV28; DNA: TGTGCCAGCAGTCCCCCGGGACAGGGGAATCAGCCCCAGCATTTT; CDR3: CASSPPGQGNQPQHF
J: TRBJ2-2; D: .; size: .; V: TRBV7-8; DNA: TGTGCCAGCAGCTTACTGCCCGGGGAGCTGTTTTTT; CDR3: CASSLLPGELFF
J: TRBJ2-7; D: TRBD2; size: .; V: TRBV5-1; DNA: TGCGCCAGCAGCGTAGGGACTAGCGGAACCTACGAGCAGTACTTC; CDR3: CASSVGTSGTYEQYF
J: TRBJ1-6; D: .; size: .; V: TRBV5-6; DNA: TGTGCCAGCAGCTTGGGCAGGGGAGCGAATTCACCCCTCCACTTT; CDR3: CASSLGRGANSPLHF
J: TRBJ1-6; D: .; size: few; V: TRBV10-3; DNA: TGTGCCATCAGGGGGGCTAATTCACCCCTCCACTTT; CDR3: CAIRGANSPLHF
J: TRBJ2-3; D: TRBD2; size: .; V: TRBV2; DNA: TGTGCCACTACCCGGGGGGGGCCGAGCACAGATACGCAGTATTTT; CDR3: CATTRGGPSTDTQYF
J: TRBJ1-1; D: .; size: .; V: TRBV7-3; DNA: TGTGCCAGCAGCCTACAAGCAGAGAACACTGAAGCTTTCTTT; CDR3: CASSLQAENTEAFF
J: TRBJ2-5; D: .; size: .; V: TRBV25-1; DNA: TGTGCCAGCAGTGAAGTCTGGGGCAGTCAGTACTTC; CDR3: CASSEVWGSQYF
J: TRBJ2-4; D: .; size: .; V: TRBV4-1; DNA: TGCGCCAGCAGCCAGGAGTGGACATTAGCCAAAAACATTCAGTACTTC; CDR3: CASSQEWTLAKNIQYF
J: TRBJ2-1; D: .; size: .; V: TRBV11-3; DNA: TGTGCCAGCAGCTTAAGGAGAGGAAGTGACAATGAGCAGTTCTTC; CDR3: CASSLRRGSDNEQFF
J: TRBJ1-1; D: .; size: .; V: TRBV29-1; DNA: TGCAGCGTCGGCCGGGGGAACACTGAAGCTTTCTTT; CDR3: CSVGRGNTEAFF